This T cell receptor (beta chain) was sequenced for a study of cytotoxic CD8 clonotypes in ibrutinib-treated CLL. Study context: On average, approximately 95,000 productive rearrangements and under 300,000 productive templates per sample.

Study-wide points: For progressing versus sustained-remission patients, sampling times were not the same. Public clonotypes showed up rarely, and on treatment they shrank or held steady.

Profiled with immunoSEQ multiplex PCR; TCRdb holds only in-frame clones, not every one. The sample lists around 25,000 clones, roughly 69% seen once, with about 51% in the top ten. This clone showed up just once. Its antigen remains unidentified. The specimen comprised PBMCs, sampled at disease progression, from a patient treated with ibrutinib. This sequence originates from a human donor with chronic lymphocytic leukemia.

CDR3 sequence: CASSLDRGGTGELFF. The CDR3 DNA is TGCGCCAGCAGCTTGGACAGGGGTGGGACCGGGGAGCTGTTTTTT. This chain joins TRBV5-1 and TRBJ2-2, with 7 bases fitting TRBD1. The junction had 4 bases not matched to a gene; V was cut back by 0 bases and J by 5 bases. The CDR3 is 15 residues long. Per germline, CDR1 SGHRS and CDR2 YFSETQ.